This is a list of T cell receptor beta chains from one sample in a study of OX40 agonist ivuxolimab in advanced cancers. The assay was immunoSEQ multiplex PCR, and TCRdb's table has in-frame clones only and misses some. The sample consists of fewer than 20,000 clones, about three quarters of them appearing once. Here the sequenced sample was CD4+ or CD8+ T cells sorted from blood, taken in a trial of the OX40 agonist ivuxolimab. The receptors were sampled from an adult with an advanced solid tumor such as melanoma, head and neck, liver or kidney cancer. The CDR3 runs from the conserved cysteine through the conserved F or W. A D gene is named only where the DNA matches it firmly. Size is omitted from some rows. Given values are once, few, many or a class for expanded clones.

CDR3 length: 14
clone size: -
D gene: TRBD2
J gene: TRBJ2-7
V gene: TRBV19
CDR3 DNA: TGTGCCAGTAGCGCTAGCGGGGGATCCTACGAGCAGTACTTC
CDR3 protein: CASSASGGSYEQYF

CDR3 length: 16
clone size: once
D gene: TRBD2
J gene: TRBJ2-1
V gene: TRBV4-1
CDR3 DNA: TGCGCCAGCAGCGTGACTAGCGGGAGTCCATACAATGAGCAGTTCTTC
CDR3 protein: CASSVTSGSPYNEQFF

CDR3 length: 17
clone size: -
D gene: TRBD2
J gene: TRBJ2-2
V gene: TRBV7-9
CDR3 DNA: TGTGCCAGCAGCTCGACGACTAGCGCCCCCGGCACCGGGGAGCTGTTTTTT
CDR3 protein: CASSSTTSAPGTGELFF

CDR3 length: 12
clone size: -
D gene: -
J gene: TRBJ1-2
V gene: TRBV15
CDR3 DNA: TGTGCCACCAGCAGAGATCTGTATGGCTACACCTTC
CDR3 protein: CATSRDLYGYTF

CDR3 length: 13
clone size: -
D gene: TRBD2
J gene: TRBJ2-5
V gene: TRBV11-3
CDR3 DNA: TGTGCCAGCAGCCCTGGGGGGGATGAGACCCAGTACTTC
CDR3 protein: CASSPGGDETQYF

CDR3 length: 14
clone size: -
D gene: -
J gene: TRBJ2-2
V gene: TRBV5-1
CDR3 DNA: TGCGCCAGCAGCTTTTCGGGAGTGCCCGGGGAGCTGTTTTTT
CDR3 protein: CASSFSGVPGELFF

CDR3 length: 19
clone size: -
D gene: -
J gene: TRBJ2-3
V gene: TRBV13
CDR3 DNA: TGTGCCAGCAGCTCCCGGACTGCACTTCCACTAGGTAGCACAGATACGCAGTATTTT
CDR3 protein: CASSSRTALPLGSTDTQYF

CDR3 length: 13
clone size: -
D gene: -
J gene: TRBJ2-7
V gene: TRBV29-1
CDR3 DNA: TGCAGCGTTGGTCGTGGTCTCACCTACGAGCAGTACTTC
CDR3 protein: CSVGRGLTYEQYF

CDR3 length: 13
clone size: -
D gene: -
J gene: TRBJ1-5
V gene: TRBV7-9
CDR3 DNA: TGTGCCAGCAGCTTTGGGATGAATCAGCCCCAGCATTTT
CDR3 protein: CASSFGMNQPQHF

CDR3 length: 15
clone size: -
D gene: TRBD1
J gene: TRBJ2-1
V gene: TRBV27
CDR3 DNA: TGTGCCAGCAGTTACACAGGGGAATCCTACAATGAGCAGTTCTTC
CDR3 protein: CASSYTGESYNEQFF

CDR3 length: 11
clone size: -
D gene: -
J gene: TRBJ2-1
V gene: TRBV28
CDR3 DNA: TGTGCCAGCACCCGTTACAATGAGCAGTTCTTC
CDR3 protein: CASTRYNEQFF

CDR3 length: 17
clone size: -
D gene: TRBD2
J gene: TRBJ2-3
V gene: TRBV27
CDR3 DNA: TGTGCCAGCAGCACCCTCACTAGCGCTCTTGATCTTAATACGCAGTATTTT
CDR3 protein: CASSTLTSALDLNTQYF

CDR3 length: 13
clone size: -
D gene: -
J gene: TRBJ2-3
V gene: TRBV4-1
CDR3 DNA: TGCGCCAGCAGCCTTGGTCGGGAAGATACGCAGTATTTT
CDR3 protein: CASSLGREDTQYF

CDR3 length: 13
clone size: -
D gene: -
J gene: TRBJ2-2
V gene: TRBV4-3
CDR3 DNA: TGCGCCAGCAGCCAAGTATCCGGCAGGGAGCTGTTTTTT
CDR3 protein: CASSQVSGRELFF

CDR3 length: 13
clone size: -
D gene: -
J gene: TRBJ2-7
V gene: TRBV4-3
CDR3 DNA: TGCGCCAGCAGCCAAGGGGAGGCCTACGAGCAGTACTTC
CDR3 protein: CASSQGEAYEQYF

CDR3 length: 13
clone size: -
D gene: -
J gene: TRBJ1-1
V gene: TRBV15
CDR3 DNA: TGTGCCACCAGCAGAGAGCCGGACACTGAAGCTTTCTTT
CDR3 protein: CATSREPDTEAFF

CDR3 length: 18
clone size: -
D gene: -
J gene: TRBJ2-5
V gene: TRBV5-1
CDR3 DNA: TGCGCCAGCCCTCACCCTACCCCGAAAGGGCCGGACCAAGAGACCCAGTACTTC
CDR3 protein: CASPHPTPKGPDQETQYF

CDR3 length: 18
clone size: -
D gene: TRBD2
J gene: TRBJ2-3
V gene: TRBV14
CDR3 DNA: TGTGCCAGCAGCCCCCGGGTAGCGGGTGCCTGGGGCACAGATACGCAGTATTTT
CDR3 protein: CASSPRVAGAWGTDTQYF

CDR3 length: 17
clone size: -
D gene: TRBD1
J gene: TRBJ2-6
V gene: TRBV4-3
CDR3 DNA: TGCGCCAGCAGCCAAGATGGGGACAGCTCTGGGGCCAACGTCCTGACTTTC
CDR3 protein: CASSQDGDSSGANVLTF

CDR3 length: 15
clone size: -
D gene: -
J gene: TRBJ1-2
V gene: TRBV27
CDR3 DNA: TGTGCCAGCAGTTTATCGCGGGAGACTAACTATGGCTACACCTTC
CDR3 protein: CASSLSRETNYGYTF

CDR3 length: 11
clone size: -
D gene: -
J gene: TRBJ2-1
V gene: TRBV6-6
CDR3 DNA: TGTGCCAGCAGTCAGATGGACTATCAGTTCTTC
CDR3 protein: CASSQMDYQFF

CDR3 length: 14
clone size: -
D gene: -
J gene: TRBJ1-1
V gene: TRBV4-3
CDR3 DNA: TGCGCCAGCAGCCAAGATTACAGGAACACTGAAGCTTTCTTT
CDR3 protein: CASSQDYRNTEAFF

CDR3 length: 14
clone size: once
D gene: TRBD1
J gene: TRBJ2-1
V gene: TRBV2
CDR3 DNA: TGTGCCAGCAGGACAGGGGGCTCCTACAATGAGCAGTTCTTC
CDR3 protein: CASRTGGSYNEQFF

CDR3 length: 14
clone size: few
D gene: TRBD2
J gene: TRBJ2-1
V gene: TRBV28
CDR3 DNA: TGTGCCTCCCTCGTGGCGGGAGGGCCTCATGAGCAGTTCTTC
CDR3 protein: CASLVAGGPHEQFF

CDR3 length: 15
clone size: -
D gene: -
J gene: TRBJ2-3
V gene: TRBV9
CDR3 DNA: TGTGCCAGCAGCGTAACGTCCAGGGTCGCAGATACGCAGTATTTT
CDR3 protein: CASSVTSRVADTQYF

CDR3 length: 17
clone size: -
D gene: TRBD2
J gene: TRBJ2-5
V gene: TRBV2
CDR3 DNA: TGTGCCAGCAGTGTTTCGATGACTAGCGGGAGGAGTGAGACCCAGTACTTC
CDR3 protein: CASSVSMTSGRSETQYF

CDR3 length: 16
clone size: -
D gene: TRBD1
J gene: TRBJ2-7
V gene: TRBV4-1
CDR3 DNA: TGCGCCAGCAGCCGGATAGGGACAGGGAGCTCCTACGAGCAGTACTTC
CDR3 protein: CASSRIGTGSSYEQYF

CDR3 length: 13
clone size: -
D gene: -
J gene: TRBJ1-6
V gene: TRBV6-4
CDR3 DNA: TGTGCCAGCAGTGACGGATATAATTCACCCCTCCACTTT
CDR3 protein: CASSDGYNSPLHF